Reported below is one T cell receptor (beta chain). V was pared by 3 bases and J by 7 bases, with 8 bases of the junction left unmatched. Germline V lookup: CDR1 MNHEY, CDR2 SMNVEV (reference sequence). The CDR3 totals 15 residues. This sample is drawn from a study of blood T cell repertoires in COVID-19. Across the study: Sample material is recorded as cDNA or gDNA derived from T cells, B-cell-depleted T cells, or PBMCs.

Profiling relied on immunoSEQ multiplex PCR, and the TCRdb table lists in-frame clones only, not all of them. This table has tens of thousands of clones, roughly 82% appearing once. The genes are TRBV27 and TRBJ1-5, with 8 bases aligning to TRBD1. This TCR derives from a human donor in a cohort sampled during active COVID-19. The sequencing input was peripheral blood. CDR3 loop: CASSLVQGAKQPQHF. The CDR3 region has the DNA TGTGCCAGCAGTTTGGTGCAGGGGGCGAAACAGCCCCAGCATTTT.